Here is one T cell receptor (beta chain) with its context. The antigen is not known. This specimen comes from a study of CXCR3-negative and CXCR3-positive naive CD8 T cells. Preparation of TRB cDNA libraries relied on 5' RACE carrying UMI labels. TCRdb reprocessed the 5' RACE reads; each CDR3 protein has one entry and no DNA is given. The ten top clones account for around 0.99%, within a sample of approximately 96,000 distinct CDR3 sequences. CDR1 LGHDT and CDR2 YNNKEL come from the germline V gene (reference sequence). The CDR3 extends over 14 amino acids. Study conclusions and caveats: TRB CDR3 hydrophobicity was greater in CXCR3-positive naive cells than in CXCR3-negative naive cells.

The V gene is TRBV3-1, the J gene TRBJ2-7. The source material was naive CXCR3+ CD8+ T cells from blood. The subset: CD45RO-CCR7+CD27+CD95- naive CD8+ T cells expressing CXCR3 (TNR3+). The receptor's source is a human donor in good health. Some clones in this sample may be carry-over from other donors' samples. The CDR3 spells CASSQDYFPLEQYF.